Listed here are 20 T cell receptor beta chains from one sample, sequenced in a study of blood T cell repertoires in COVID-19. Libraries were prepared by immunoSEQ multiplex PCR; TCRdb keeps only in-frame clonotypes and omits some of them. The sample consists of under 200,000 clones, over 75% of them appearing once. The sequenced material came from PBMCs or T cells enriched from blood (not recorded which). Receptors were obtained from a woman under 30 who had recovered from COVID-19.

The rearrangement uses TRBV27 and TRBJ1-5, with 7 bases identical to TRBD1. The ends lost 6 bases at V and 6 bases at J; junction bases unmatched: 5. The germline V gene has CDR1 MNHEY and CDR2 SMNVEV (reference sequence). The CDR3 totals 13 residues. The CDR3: CASSPQGFQPQHF. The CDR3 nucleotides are TGTGCCAGCAGCCCACAGGGGTTTCAGCCCCAGCATTTT.

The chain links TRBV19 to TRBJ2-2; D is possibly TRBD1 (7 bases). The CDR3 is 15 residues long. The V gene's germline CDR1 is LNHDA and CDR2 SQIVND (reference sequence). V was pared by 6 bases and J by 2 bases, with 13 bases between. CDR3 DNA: TGTGCCAGTAGCAACAGGGGACTCAACACCGGGGAGCTGTTTTTT. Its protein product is CASSNRGLNTGELFF. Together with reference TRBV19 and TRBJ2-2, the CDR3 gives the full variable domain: DGGITQSPKYLFRKEGQNVTLSCEQNLNHDAMYWYRQDPGQGLRLIYYSQIVNDFQKGDIAEGYSVSREKKESFPLTVTSAQKNPTAFYLCASSNRGLNTGELFFGEGSRLTVL.

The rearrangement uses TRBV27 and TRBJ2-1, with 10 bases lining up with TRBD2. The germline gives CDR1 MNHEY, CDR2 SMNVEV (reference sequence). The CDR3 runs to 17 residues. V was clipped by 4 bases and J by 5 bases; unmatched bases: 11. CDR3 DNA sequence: TGTGCCAGCAGTTCGATACCGGGACTAGCGACTGACAATGAGCAGTTCTTC. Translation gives CASSSIPGLATDNEQFF.

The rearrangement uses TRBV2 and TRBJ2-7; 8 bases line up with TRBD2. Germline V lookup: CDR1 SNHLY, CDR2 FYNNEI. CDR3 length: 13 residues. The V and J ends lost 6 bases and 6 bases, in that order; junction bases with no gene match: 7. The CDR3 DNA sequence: TGTGCCAGCAGACTAGCGGTTTGGGGCGAGCAGTACTTC. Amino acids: CASRLAVWGEQYF.

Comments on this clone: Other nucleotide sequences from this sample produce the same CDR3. In DNA, the CDR3 is TGTGCCAGCAGCTTGGGGCAGGGGAGCTATGGCTACACCTTC. This codes for CASSLGQGSYGYTF. The chain carries TRBV7-9 and TRBJ1-2; the D gene is possibly TRBD1 (6 bases). The CDR3 is 14 residues long. CDR1 and CDR2 from the germline V gene are SEHNR and FQNEAQ (reference sequence). V was trimmed by 3 bases and J by 4 bases, leaving 12 bases between them.

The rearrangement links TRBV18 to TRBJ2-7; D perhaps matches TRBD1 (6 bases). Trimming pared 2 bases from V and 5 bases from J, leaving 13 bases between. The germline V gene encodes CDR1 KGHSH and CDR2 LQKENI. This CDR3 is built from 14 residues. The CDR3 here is CASSPNRAIDEQYF. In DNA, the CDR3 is TGTGCCAGCTCACCAAACAGGGCAATCGACGAGCAGTACTTC. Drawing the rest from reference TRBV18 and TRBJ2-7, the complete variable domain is NAGVMQNPRHLVRRRGQEARLRCSPMKGHSHVYWYRQLPEEGLKFMVYLQKENIIDESGMPKERFSAEFPKEGPSILRIQQVVRGDSAAYFCASSPNRAIDEQYFGPGTRLTVT.

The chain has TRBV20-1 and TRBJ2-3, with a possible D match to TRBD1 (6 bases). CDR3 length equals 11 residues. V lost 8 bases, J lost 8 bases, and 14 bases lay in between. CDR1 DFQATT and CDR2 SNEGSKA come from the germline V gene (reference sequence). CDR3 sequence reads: CSLTGSTTQYF. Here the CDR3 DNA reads TGCAGTCTCACAGGGTCCACTACGCAGTATTTT.

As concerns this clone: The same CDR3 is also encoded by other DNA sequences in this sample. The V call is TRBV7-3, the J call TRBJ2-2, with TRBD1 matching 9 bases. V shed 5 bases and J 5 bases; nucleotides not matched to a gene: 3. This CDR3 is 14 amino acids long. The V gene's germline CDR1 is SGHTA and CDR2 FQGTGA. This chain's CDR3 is CASSPGQGTGELFF. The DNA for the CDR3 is TGTGCCAGCAGCCCAGGACAGGGGACCGGGGAGCTGTTTTTT.

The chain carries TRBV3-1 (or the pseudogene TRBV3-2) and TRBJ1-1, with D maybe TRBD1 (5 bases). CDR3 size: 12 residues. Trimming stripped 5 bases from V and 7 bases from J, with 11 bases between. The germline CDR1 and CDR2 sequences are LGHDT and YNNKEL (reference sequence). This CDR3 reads CASSTSGDEAFF. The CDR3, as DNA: TGTGCCAGCAGCACGTCGGGGGATGAAGCTTTCTTT.

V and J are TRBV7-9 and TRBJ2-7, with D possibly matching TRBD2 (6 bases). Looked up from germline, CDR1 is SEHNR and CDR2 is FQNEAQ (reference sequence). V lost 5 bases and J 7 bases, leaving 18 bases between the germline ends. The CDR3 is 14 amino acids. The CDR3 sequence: CASSQVGRAGEQYF. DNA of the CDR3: TGTGCCAGCAGCCAAGTCGGCAGGGCGGGGGAGCAGTACTTC.

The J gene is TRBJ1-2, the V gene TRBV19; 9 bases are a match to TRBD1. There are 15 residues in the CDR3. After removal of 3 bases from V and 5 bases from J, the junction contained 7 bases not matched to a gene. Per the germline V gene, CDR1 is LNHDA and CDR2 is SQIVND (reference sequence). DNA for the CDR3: TGTGCCAGTAGTATGGCCCCCGGGACAGGGTATGGCTACACCTTC. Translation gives CASSMAPGTGYGYTF. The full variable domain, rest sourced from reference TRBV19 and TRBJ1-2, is DGGITQSPKYLFRKEGQNVTLSCEQNLNHDAMYWYRQDPGQGLRLIYYSQIVNDFQKGDIAEGYSVSREKKESFPLTVTSAQKNPTAFYLCASSMAPGTGYGYTFGSGTRLTVV.

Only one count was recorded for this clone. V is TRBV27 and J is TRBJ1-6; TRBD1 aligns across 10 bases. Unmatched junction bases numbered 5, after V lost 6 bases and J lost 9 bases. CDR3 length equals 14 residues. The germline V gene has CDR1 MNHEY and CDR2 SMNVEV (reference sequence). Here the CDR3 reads CASSPDRGRSPLHF. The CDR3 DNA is TGTGCCAGCAGCCCCGACAGGGGGCGTTCACCCCTCCACTTT.

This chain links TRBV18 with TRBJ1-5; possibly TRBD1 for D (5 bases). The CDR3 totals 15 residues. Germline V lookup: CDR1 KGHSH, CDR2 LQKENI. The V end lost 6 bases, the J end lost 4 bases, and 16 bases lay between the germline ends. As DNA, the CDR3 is TGTGCCAGCTCGCCCGTTGGGGCAAATAATCAGCCCCAGCATTTT. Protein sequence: CASSPVGANNQPQHF.

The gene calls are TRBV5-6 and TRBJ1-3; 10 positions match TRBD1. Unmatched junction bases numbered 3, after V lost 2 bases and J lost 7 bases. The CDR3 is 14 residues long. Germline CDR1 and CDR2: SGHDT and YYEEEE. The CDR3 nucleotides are TGTGCCAGCAGCTTCCGGGACAGGGGTAACACCATATATTTT. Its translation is CASSFRDRGNTIYF.

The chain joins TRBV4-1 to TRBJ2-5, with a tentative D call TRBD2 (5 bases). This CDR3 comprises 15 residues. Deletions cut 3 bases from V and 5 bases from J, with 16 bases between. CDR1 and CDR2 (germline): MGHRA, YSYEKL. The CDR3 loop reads CASSHPEGVGETQYF. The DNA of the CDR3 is TGCGCCAGCAGCCATCCCGAGGGAGTGGGGGAGACCCAGTACTTC.

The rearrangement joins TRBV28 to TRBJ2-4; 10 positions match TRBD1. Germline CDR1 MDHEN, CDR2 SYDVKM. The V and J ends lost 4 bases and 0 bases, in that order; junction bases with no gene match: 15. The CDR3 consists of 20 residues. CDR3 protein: CASSSLKGQGNHLAKNIQYF. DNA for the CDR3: TGTGCCAGCAGTTCACTCAAGGGACAGGGGAACCATTTAGCCAAAAACATTCAGTACTTC.

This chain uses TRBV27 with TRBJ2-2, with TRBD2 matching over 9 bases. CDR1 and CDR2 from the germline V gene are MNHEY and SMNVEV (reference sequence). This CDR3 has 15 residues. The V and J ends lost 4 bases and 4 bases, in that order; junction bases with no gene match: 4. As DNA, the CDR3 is TGTGCCAGCAGTTGGCGGGAGGGCGGCACCGGGGAGCTGTTTTTT. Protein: CASSWREGGTGELFF.

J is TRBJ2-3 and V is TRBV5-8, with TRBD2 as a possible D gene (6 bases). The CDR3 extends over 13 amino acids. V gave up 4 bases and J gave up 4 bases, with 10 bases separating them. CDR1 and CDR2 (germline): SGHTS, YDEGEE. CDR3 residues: CASSQGGSDTQYF. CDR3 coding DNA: TGTGCCAGCAGCCAGGGAGGATCAGATACGCAGTATTTT.

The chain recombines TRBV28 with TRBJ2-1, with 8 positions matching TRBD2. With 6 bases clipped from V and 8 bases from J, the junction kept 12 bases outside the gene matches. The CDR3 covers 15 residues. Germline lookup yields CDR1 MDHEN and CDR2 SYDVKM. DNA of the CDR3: TGTGCCAGCAGGGAGCGGGAGTCCATTCAGCATGAGCAGTTCTTC. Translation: CASRERESIQHEQFF.

CDR3 amino acids: CASRPGQGVYGYTF. The CDR3 nucleotides are TGCGCCAGCAGACCAGGACAGGGAGTTTATGGCTACACCTTC. The chain recombines TRBV5-1 with TRBJ1-2; 8 bases are a match to TRBD1. CDR1 SGHRS and CDR2 YFSETQ come from the germline V gene. The CDR3 length is 14 residues. Trimming took 5 bases from V and 5 from J; bases not matched to a gene: 8.